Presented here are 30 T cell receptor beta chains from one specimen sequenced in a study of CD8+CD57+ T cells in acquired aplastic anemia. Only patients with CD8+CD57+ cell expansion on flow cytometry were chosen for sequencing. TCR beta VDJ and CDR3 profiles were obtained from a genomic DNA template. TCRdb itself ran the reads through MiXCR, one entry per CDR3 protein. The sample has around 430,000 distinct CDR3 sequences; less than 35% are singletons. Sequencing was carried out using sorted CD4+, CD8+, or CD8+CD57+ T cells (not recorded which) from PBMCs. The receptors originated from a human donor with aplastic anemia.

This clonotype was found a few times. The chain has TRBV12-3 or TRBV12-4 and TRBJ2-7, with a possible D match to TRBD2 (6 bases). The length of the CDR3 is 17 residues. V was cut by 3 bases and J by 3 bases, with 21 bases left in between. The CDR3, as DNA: TGTGCCAGCAGTTTTAGCGGCGCTACAGGTTATGACTACGAGCAGTACTTC. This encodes CASSFSGATGYDYEQYF.

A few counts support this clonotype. The CDR3: CASGDDRIYQPQHF. The CDR3 DNA reads TGTGCTAGTGGGGACGACAGGATCTATCAGCCCCAGCATTTT. V is TRBV12-5 and J is TRBJ1-5; tentative D call: TRBD1 (6 bases). The CDR3 contains 14 residues. Trimming took off 6 bases at V and 5 bases at J, with 14 bases between the two ends. Germline V gene sequence: CDR1 LGHNT, CDR2 FRNRAP.

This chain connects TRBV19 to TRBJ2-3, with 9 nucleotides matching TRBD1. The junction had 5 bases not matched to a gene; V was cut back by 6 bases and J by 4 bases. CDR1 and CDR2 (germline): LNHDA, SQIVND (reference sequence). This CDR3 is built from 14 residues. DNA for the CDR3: TGTGCCAGTAGACAACAGGGGGCCTCAGATACGCAGTATTTT. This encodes CASRQQGASDTQYF. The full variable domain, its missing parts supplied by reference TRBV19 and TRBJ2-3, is DGGITQSPKYLFRKEGQNVTLSCEQNLNHDAMYWYRQDPGQGLRLIYYSQIVNDFQKGDIAEGYSVSREKKESFPLTVTSAQKNPTAFYLCASRQQGASDTQYFGPGTRLTVL.

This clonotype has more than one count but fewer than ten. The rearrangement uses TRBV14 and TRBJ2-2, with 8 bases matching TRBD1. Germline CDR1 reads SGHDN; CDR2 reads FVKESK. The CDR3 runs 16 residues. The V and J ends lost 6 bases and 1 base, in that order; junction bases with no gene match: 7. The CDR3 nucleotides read TGTGCCAGCAGTTTCAGGGGGCGCGGGAACACCGGGGAGCTGTTTTTT. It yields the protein CASSFRGRGNTGELFF.

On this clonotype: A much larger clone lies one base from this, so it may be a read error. The CDR3 loop is CAISAPKNSYERYF. Here the CDR3 DNA reads TGTGCCATCAGTGCCCCTAAGAACTCCTACGAGCGGTACTTC. The chain couples TRBV10-3 to TRBJ2-7; D gene unclear. This CDR3 region has 14 residues. The germline CDR1 and CDR2 sequences are ENHRY and SYGVKD.

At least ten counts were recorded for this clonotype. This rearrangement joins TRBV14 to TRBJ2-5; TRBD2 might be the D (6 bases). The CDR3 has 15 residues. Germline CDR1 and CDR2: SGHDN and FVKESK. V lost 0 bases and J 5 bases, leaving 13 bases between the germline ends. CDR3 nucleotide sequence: TGTGCCAGCAGCCAAGAATGGGGAGGTTGGGAGACCCAGTACTTC. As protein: CASSQEWGGWETQYF. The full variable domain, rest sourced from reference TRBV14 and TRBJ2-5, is EAGVTQFPSHSVIEKGQTVTLRCDPISGHDNLYWYRRVMGKEIKFLLHFVKESKQDESGMPNNRFLAERTGGTYSTLKVQPAELEDSGVYFCASSQEWGGWETQYFGPGTRLLVL.

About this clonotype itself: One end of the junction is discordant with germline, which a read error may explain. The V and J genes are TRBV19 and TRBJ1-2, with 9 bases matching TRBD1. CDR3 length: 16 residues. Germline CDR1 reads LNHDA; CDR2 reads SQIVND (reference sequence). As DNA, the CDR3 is TGTGCCAGTAGTACCACACTACAGGGGGCCACCTGTGGCTACGCCTTC. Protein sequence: CASSTTLQGATCGYAF. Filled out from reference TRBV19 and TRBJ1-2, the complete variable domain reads DGGITQSPKYLFRKEGQNVTLSCEQNLNHDAMYWYRQDPGQGLRLIYYSQIVNDFQKGDIAEGYSVSREKKESFPLTVTSAQKNPTAFYLCASSTTLQGATCGYAFGSGTRLTVV.

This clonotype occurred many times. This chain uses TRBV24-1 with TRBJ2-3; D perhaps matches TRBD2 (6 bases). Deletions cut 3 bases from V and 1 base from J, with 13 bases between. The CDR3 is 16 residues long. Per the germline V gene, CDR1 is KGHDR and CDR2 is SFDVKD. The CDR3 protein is CATSDTRDSGTDTQYF. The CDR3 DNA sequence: TGTGCCACCAGTGATACTCGGGACTCCGGCACAGATACGCAGTATTTT.

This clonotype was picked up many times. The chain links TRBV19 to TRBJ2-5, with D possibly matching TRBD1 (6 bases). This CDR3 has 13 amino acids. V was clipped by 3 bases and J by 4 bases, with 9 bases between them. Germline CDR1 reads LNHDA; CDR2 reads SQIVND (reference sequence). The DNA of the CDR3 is TGTGCCAGTAGTATGGGCAGGGGAGAGACCCAGTACTTC. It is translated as CASSMGRGETQYF. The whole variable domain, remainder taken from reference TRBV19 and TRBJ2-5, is DGGITQSPKYLFRKEGQNVTLSCEQNLNHDAMYWYRQDPGQGLRLIYYSQIVNDFQKGDIAEGYSVSREKKESFPLTVTSAQKNPTAFYLCASSMGRGETQYFGPGTRLLVL.

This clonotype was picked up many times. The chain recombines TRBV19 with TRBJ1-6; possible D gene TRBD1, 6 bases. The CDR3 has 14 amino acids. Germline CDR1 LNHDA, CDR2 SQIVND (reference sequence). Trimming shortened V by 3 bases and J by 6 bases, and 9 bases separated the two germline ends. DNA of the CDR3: TGTGCCAGTAGTATGGAACAGGGTAATTCACCCCTCCACTTT. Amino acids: CASSMEQGNSPLHF. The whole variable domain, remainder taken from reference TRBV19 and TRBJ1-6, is DGGITQSPKYLFRKEGQNVTLSCEQNLNHDAMYWYRQDPGQGLRLIYYSQIVNDFQKGDIAEGYSVSREKKESFPLTVTSAQKNPTAFYLCASSMEQGNSPLHFGNGTRLTVT.

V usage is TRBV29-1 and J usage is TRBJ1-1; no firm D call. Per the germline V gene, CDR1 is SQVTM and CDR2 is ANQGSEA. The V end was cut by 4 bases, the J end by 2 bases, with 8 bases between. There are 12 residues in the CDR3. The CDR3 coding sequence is TGCAGCGTTGGAAGTCATAACACTGAAGCTTTCTTT. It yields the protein CSVGSHNTEAFF.

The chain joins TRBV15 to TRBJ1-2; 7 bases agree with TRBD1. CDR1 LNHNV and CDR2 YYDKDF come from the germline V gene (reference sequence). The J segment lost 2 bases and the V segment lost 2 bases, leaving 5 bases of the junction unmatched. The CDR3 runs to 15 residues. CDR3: CATSRRGRGNYGYTF. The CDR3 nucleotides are TGTGCCACCAGCAGACGGGGCAGGGGGAACTATGGCTACACCTTC.

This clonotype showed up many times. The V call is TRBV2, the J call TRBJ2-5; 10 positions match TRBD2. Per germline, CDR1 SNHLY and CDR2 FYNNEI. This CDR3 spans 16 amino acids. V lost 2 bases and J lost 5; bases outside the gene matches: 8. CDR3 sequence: CASSEQAGGSGETQYF. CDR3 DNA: TGTGCCAGCAGTGAACAAGCGGGAGGGTCCGGCGAGACCCAGTACTTC.

The CDR3 protein is CSVDYRGDSYEQYF. CDR3 nucleotide sequence: TGCAGCGTTGACTACAGGGGGGACTCCTACGAGCAGTACTTC. The chain uses TRBV29-1 and TRBJ2-7; 8 bases line up with TRBD1. The CDR3 spans 14 residues. The germline CDR1 and CDR2 sequences are SQVTM and ANQGSEA. The V segment lost 3 bases and the J segment 0 bases; nucleotides outside the gene matches: 4.

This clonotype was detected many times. The CDR3 loop reads CASSPLAGVANEQFF. The CDR3 DNA follows: TGTGCCAGCAGCCCTCTAGCGGGAGTGGCCAATGAGCAGTTCTTC. The chain uses TRBV14 and TRBJ2-1, with 10 bases identical to TRBD2. Germline V lookup: CDR1 SGHDN, CDR2 FVKESK. The trim removed 4 bases at V and 6 bases at J, leaving 6 bases unmatched. CDR3 size: 15 residues. Supplemented by reference TRBV14 and TRBJ2-1, the full variable domain reads EAGVTQFPSHSVIEKGQTVTLRCDPISGHDNLYWYRRVMGKEIKFLLHFVKESKQDESGMPNNRFLAERTGGTYSTLKVQPAELEDSGVYFCASSPLAGVANEQFFGPGTRLTVL.

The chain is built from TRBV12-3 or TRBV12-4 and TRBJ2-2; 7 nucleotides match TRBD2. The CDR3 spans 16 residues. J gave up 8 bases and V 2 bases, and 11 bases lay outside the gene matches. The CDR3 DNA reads TGTGCCAGCAGTTTATCGTTCCGGGGGGAAGGGGGGGAGCTGTTTTTT. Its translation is CASSLSFRGEGGELFF.

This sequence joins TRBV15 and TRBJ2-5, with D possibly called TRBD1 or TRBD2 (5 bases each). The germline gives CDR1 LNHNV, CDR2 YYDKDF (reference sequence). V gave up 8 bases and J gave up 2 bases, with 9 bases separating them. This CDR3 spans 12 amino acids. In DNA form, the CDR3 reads TGTGCCACCGGGACGAGACAAGAGACCCAGTACTTC. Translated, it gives CATGTRQETQYF. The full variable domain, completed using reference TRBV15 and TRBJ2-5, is DAMVIQNPRYQVTQFGKPVTLSCSQTLNHNVMYWYQQKSSQAPKLLFHYYDKDFNNEADTPDNFQSRRPNTSFCFLDIRSPGLGDTAMYLCATGTRQETQYFGPGTRLLVL.

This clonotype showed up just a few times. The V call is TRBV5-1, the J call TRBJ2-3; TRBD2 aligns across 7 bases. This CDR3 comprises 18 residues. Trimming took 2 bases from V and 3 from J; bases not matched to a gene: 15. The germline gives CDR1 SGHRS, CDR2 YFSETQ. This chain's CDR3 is CASSFRAAGGSATDTQYF. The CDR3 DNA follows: TGCGCCAGCAGCTTCCGTGCGGCTGGCGGGAGTGCGACAGATACGCAGTATTTT. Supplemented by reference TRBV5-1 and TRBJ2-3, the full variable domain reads KAGVTQTPRYLIKTRGQQVTLSCSPISGHRSVSWYQQTPGQGLQFLFEYFSETQRNKGNFPGRFSGRQFSNSRSEMNVSTLELGDSALYLCASSFRAAGGSATDTQYFGPGTRLTVL.

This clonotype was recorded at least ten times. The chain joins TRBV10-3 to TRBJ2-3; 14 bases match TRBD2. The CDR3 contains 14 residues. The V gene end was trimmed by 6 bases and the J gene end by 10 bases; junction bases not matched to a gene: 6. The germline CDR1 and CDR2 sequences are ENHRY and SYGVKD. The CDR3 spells CAIRGGLAGVAQYF. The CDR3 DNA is TGTGCCATCAGGGGGGGACTAGCGGGAGTGGCGCAGTATTTT.

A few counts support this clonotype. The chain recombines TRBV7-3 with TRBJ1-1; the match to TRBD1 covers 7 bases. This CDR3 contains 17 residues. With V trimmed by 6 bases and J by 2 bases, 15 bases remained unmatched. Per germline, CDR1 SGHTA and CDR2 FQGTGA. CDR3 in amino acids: CASRSVGNRGGNTEAFF. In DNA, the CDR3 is TGTGCCAGCAGATCTGTGGGGAACAGGGGCGGTAACACTGAAGCTTTCTTT.

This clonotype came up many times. The CDR3 nucleotides read TGTGCCACCAGCAGCGATAGCGGGATGTACAATGAGCAGTTCTTC. Translating it yields CATSSDSGMYNEQFF. This chain joins TRBV15 and TRBJ2-1, with 8 bases lining up with TRBD2. There are 15 residues in the CDR3. After removal of 3 bases from V and 4 bases from J, the junction contained 5 bases not matched to a gene. The germline V gene encodes CDR1 LNHNV and CDR2 YYDKDF (reference sequence).

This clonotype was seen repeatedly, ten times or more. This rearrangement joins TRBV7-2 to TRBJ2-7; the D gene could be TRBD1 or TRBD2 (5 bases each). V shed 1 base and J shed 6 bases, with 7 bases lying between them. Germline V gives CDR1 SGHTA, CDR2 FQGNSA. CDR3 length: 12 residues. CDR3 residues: CASSLGGTEQYF. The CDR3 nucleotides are TGTGCCAGCAGCTTAGGAGGGACCGAGCAGTACTTC.

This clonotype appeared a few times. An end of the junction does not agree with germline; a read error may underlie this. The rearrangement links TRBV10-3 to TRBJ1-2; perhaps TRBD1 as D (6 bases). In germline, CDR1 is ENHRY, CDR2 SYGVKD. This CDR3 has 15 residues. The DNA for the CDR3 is TGTGCCAGCAGTGAAGTGCGGACAGCTAACTATGGCTACACCTTC. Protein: CASSEVRTANYGYTF.

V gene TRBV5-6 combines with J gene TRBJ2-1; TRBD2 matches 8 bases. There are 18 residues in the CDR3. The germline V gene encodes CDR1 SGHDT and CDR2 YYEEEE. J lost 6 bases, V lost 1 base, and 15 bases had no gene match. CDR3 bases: TGTGCCAGCAGCTTGTTTACTAGGGGACTAGGCCCAACCAATGAGCAGTTCTTC. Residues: CASSLFTRGLGPTNEQFF.

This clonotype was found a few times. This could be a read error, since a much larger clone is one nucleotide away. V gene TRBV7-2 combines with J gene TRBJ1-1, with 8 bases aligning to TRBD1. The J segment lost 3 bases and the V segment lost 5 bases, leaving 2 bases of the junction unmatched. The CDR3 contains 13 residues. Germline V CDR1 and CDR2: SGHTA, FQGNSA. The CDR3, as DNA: TGTGCCAGCAGCCACAGGGGGGACACTGAAGCTTTCTTT. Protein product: CASSHRGDTEAFF.

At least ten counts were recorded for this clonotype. This chain's CDR3 is CSAQPEFYGYTF. The CDR3 nucleotides are TGCAGTGCTCAACCCGAATTCTATGGCTACACCTTC. The chain joins TRBV20-1 to TRBJ1-2; D is uncertain. The CDR3 covers 12 residues. Germline V gene sequence: CDR1 DFQATT, CDR2 SNEGSKA (reference sequence). Trimming cost V 5 bases and J 4 bases, with 11 bases left between them.

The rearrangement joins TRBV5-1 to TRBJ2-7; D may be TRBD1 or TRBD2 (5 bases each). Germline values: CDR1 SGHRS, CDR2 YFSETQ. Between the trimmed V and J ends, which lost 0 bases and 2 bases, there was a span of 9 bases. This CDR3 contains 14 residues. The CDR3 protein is CASSLGGDPYEQYF. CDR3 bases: TGCGCCAGCAGCTTGGGAGGGGATCCCTACGAGCAGTACTTC.

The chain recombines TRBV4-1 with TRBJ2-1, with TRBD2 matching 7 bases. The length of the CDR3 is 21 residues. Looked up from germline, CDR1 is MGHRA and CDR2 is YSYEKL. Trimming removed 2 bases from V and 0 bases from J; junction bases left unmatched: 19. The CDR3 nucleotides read TGCGCCAGCAGCCAAATCCCTGGACTGTCTAGCGGTGCCACCTCCTACAATGAGCAGTTCTTC. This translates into CASSQIPGLSSGATSYNEQFF.

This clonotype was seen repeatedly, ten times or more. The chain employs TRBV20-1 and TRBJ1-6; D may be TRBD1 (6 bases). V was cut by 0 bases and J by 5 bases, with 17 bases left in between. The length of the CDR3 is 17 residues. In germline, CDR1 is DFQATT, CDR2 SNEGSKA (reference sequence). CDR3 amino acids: CSAREMVGQLNNSPLHF. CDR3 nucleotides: TGCAGTGCTAGAGAGATGGTTGGACAGTTGAATAATTCACCCCTCCACTTT.

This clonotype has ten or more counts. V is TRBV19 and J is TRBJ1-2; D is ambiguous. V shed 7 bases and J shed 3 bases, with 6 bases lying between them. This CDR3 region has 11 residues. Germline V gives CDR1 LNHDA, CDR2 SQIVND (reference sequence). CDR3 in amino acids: CASIDYYGYTF. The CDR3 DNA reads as TGTGCCAGTATCGATTACTATGGCTACACCTTC.